This TCR beta chain was retrieved from a study of T-cell reconstitution after alpha-beta-depleted transplantation in children. Study-level points and caveats: After transplant, at about two months, alpha-beta T cells were reportedly derived from several hundred expanded graft clones. The main origin of T-cell counts and diversity one year after transplant was newly produced T cells. After transplant, high TCRbeta diversity at day 60 in some patients arose from surviving recipient T cells and thymic progenitors.

Trimming stripped 4 bases from V and 5 bases from J, with 10 bases between. Germline CDR1 is MRHNA and CDR2 is SNTAGT. This CDR3 is 13 amino acids long. Unique molecular identifiers featured in how the TCRbeta library was prepared. Each CDR3 protein is one row after TCRdb ran MiXCR on the PCR reads. In the table there are almost 500,000 distinct CDR3 sequences, under 12% of which are singletons. This clonotype appeared many times. Its antigen is not known. This receptor was taken from a child aged 2-15 years with inherited bone marrow failure, due to receive a stem cell transplant. This chain uses TRBV6-4 with TRBJ2-3; possible D gene TRBD1, 5 bases. Sequences were derived from PBMCs, sampled before TCRalphabeta/CD19-depleted stem cell transplant. The CDR3 nucleotides are TGTGCCAGCAGTGCAGGGATACTAGATACGCAGTATTTT. Its translation: CASSAGILDTQYF.